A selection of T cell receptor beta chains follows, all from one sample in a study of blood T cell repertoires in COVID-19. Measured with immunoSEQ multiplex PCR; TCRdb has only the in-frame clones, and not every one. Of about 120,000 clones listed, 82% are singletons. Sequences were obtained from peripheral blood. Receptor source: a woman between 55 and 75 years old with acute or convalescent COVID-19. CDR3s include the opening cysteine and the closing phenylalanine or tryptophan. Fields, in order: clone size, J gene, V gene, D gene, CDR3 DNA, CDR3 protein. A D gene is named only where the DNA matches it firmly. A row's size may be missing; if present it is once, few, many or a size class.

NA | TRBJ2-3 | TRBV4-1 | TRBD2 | TGCGCCAGCAGCCAAGCGAGACTAGCGGGGGGGCGGGGAGGCACAGATACGCAGTATTTT | CASSQARLAGGRGGTDTQYF
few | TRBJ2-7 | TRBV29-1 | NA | TGCAGCGCAATGGGGGGTCTCTACGAGCAGTACTTC | CSAMGGLYEQYF
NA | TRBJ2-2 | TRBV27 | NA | TGTGCCAGCAGTTTATCGTCCTTAGGACACCCTGGCGGGGAGCTGTTTTTT | CASSLSSLGHPGGELFF
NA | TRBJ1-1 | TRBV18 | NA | TGTGCCAGCTCACCCCCCGGCGTAGGGGTAGGGAACACTGAAGCTTTCTTT | CASSPPGVGVGNTEAFF
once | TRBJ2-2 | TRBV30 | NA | TGTGCCTGGAGTCCCCCGGGACAGAACACCGGGGAGCTGTTTTTT | CAWSPPGQNTGELFF
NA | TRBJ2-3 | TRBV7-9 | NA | TGTGCCAGCAGACGACTAGTTGATACGCAGTATTTT | CASRRLVDTQYF
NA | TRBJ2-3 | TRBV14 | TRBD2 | TGTGCCAGCAGCCTTCGTCTGACTAGCGGGGTTGATACGCAGTATTTT | CASSLRLTSGVDTQYF
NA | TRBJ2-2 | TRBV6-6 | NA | TGTGCCAGCAGTTACAAGCGCACCGGGGAGCTGTTTTTT | CASSYKRTGELFF
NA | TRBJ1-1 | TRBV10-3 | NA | TGTGCCATCACTGCTCCTAGACAGCGGAACACTGAAGCTTTCTTT | CAITAPRQRNTEAFF
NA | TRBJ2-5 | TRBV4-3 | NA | TGCGCCAGCAGCCAAGAAGTGGGGCTTGGGCAGACCCAGTACTTC | CASSQEVGLGQTQYF
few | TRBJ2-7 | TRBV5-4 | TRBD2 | TGTGCCAGCGGGGAGCGGGGGGGCTACGAGCAGTACTTC | CASGERGGYEQYF
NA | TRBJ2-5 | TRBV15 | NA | TGTGCCACCAGCAGAAGGGCGGAGGACAGAGTCAGGGCCCAGTACTTC | CATSRRAEDRVRAQYF
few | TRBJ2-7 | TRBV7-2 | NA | TGTGCCAGCAGCAAAGAGCTTTCGGGATCCTACGAGCAGTACTTC | CASSKELSGSYEQYF
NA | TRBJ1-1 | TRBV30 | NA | TGTGCCTGGAGTGACACCTCTGAAGCTTTCTTT | CAWSDTSEAFF
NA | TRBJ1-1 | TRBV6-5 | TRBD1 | TGTGCCAGCAGCCCCGGGACAGGGGGCACTGAAGCTTTCTTT | CASSPGTGGTEAFF
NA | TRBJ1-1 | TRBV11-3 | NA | TGTGCCAGCAGCTTAGATTCGAGGGTGGCCACTGAAGCTTTCTTT | CASSLDSRVATEAFF
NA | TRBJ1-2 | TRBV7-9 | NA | TGTGCCAGCAGCTTAGCGAACCCCACAGGAAAGAATGGCTACACCTTC | CASSLANPTGKNGYTF
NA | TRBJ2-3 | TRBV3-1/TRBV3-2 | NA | TGTGCCAGCAGCCAAGAAACCGGTAACGCAGATACGCAGTATTTT | CASSQETGNADTQYF
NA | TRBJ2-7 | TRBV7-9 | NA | TGTGCCAGCAGCCGTTCGGGTGAGCAGTACTTC | CASSRSGEQYF
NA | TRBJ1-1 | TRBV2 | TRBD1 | TGTGCCAGCATGTTAAGACAGGGCCCCATGAACACTGAAGCTTTCTTT | CASMLRQGPMNTEAFF
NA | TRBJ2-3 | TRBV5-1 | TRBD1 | TGCGCCAGCAGCTTGACCCCAGGGGGTCTGGATACGCAGTATTTT | CASSLTPGGLDTQYF
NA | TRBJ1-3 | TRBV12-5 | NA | TGTGCTAGTGGTTCAGGGGTTACGTCTGGAAACACCATATATTTT | CASGSGVTSGNTIYF
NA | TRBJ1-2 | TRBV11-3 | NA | TGTGCCAGCAGCTTAGAAGAGGACGGGGTTTATGGCTACACCTTC | CASSLEEDGVYGYTF
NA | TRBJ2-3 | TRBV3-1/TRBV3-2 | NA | TGTGCCAGCAGCCTTAGAGGTGGCGCAGATACGCAGTATTTT | CASSLRGGADTQYF
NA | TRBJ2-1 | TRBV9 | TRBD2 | TGTGCCAGCAGCCCTGGGACTAGCGGGGCCTACAATGAGCAGTTCTTC | CASSPGTSGAYNEQFF
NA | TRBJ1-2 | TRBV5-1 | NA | TGCGCCAGCAGCTTCAGTCAAGGGGCGGAAAATGGCTACACCTTC | CASSFSQGAENGYTF
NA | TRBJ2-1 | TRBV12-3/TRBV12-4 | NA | TGTGCCAGCAGTTCTCAGCGGAATGAGCAGTTCTTC | CASSSQRNEQFF
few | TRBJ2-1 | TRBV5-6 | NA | TGTGCCAGCAGCTTAGTTAGCTCCTACAATGAGCAGTTCTTC | CASSLVSSYNEQFF
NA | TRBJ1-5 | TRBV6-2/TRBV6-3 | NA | TGTGCCAGCAGTTACCAGAGGGGGGGTGGCAATCAGCCCCAGCATTTT | CASSYQRGGGNQPQHF
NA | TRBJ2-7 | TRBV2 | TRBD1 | TGTGCCAGCAATGGACAGGGAGTATACGAGCAGTACTTC | CASNGQGVYEQYF
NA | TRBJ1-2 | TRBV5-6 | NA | TGTGCCAGCAGCCCAGGCAGGGTAGGATATGGCTACACCTTC | CASSPGRVGYGYTF
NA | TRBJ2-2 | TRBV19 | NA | TGTGCCAGTGCTTCCGGGACATTCACCGGGGAGCTGTTTTTT | CASASGTFTGELFF
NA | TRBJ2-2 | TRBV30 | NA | TGTGCCTGGAGGGGGGGGCGGATCTACCCTGAGGTGTTTTTT | CAWRGGRIYPEVFF
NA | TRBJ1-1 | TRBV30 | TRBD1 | TGTGCCTTTTCGGGGACAGTGGGAGCTTTCTTT | CAFSGTVGAFF
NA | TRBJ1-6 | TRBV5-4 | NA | TGTGCCAGCAGCTTGCAAGGGTTAGGGGATTCACCCCTCCACTTT | CASSLQGLGDSPLHF
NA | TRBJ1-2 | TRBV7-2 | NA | TGTGCCAGCAGCTTAGGGACGGGAGGCAGCACAAACTATGGCTACACCTTC | CASSLGTGGSTNYGYTF
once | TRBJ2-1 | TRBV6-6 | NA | TGTGCCAGCAGTTACTCCCCCGTAGGGGACTACAATGAGCAGTTCTTC | CASSYSPVGDYNEQFF